This section outlines one T cell receptor (beta chain) sequence together with its context. This specimen comes from a study of blood T cell repertoires in COVID-19. Study-wide background: T cells, B-cell-depleted T cells, or PBMCs provided the cDNA or gDNA that served as material.

How the authors handled the data: By means of reference gene primer amplification, nucleated cell counts were estimated. Sequencing was performed with immunoSEQ multiplex PCR; in TCRdb, only in-frame clones are kept and a portion is missing. V, J and clone size are those of that table, while D and trimming were read from the DNA. This table has approximately 170,000 clones, about 88% appearing once. This clonotype originated in a man aged 45-65 years who had recovered from COVID-19. The sequenced sample was peripheral blood.

CDR3 in DNA: TGTGCCAGCAGCGTAACAGGAAGCTCCTACGAGCAGTACTTC. Its translation: CASSVTGSSYEQYF. V and J are TRBV9 and TRBJ2-7, with D possibly matching TRBD1 (5 bases). V dropped 1 base and J dropped 0 bases, with 8 bases sitting between them. The CDR3 runs to 14 residues. From germline, CDR1 is SGDLS and CDR2 YYNGEE.